The rows below give T cell receptor beta chains drawn from one sample of a study of blood T cells in healthy people across ages. TCRdb recomputed calls from the 5' RACE reads with MiXCR, one row per CDR3 protein. Here the sample spans around 1,000,000 distinct CDR3 sequences, roughly 24% being singletons. These data were also filed under a second study, of T cells of mothers and their children.

The sample was blood. The receptors were sampled from a girl aged 2-9 years in good health. The CDR3 runs from the conserved cysteine through the conserved F or W. D genes are given only for firm matches. Not all rows give a size; the values are once, few, many and, for expanded clones, a class.

CDR3 length: 14; clone size: NA; V gene: TRBV10-3; D gene: NA; J gene: TRBJ2-7; CDR3 DNA: TGTGCCATCAGTGCGGCCCTCAGTGCCTACGAGCAGTACTTC; CDR3 protein: CAISAALSAYEQYF
CDR3 length: 15; clone size: NA; V gene: TRBV4-2; D gene: NA; J gene: TRBJ2-6; CDR3 DNA: TGTGCCAGCAGCCATCCTATCTCTGGGGCCAACGTCCTGACTTTC; CDR3 protein: CASSHPISGANVLTF
CDR3 length: 16; clone size: NA; V gene: TRBV12-3/TRBV12-4; D gene: NA; J gene: TRBJ2-1; CDR3 DNA: TGTGCCAGCAGTTCCGACGTCTTAGGATCCTACAATGAGCAGTTCTTC; CDR3 protein: CASSSDVLGSYNEQFF
CDR3 length: 16; clone size: NA; V gene: TRBV5-1; D gene: TRBD2; J gene: TRBJ2-1; CDR3 DNA: TGCGCCAGCAGTTACGATAAGCGGGAGCAGGACAATGAGCAGTTCTTC; CDR3 protein: CASSYDKREQDNEQFF
CDR3 length: 13; clone size: NA; V gene: TRBV12-3/TRBV12-4; D gene: NA; J gene: TRBJ2-1; CDR3 DNA: TGTGCCAGCAGTTCAGCACCAGGGGATGAGCAGTTCTTC; CDR3 protein: CASSSAPGDEQFF
CDR3 length: 14; clone size: NA; V gene: TRBV28; D gene: NA; J gene: TRBJ2-3; CDR3 DNA: TGTGCCACTCAGTCGGTACTCAGCACAGATACGCAGTATTTT; CDR3 protein: CATQSVLSTDTQYF
CDR3 length: 11; clone size: NA; V gene: TRBV7-2; D gene: TRBD1; J gene: TRBJ1-2; CDR3 DNA: TGTGCCAGCAGACAGGGGGGTGGCCACACCTTC; CDR3 protein: CASRQGGGHTF
CDR3 length: 16; clone size: NA; V gene: TRBV6-5; D gene: NA; J gene: TRBJ1-2; CDR3 DNA: TGTGCCAGCAGTTACTCCATGCAGGTTTCACACTATGGCTACACCTTC; CDR3 protein: CASSYSMQVSHYGYTF
CDR3 length: 19; clone size: NA; V gene: TRBV15; D gene: TRBD2; J gene: TRBJ2-5; CDR3 DNA: TGTGCCACCAGCAGAGATTCACCAGGGACTAGCGGATTCCAAGAGACCCAGTACTTC; CDR3 protein: CATSRDSPGTSGFQETQYF
CDR3 length: 14; clone size: NA; V gene: TRBV10-3; D gene: TRBD1; J gene: TRBJ1-2; CDR3 DNA: TGTGCCATCAGGGGGACAGAAGCTAACTATGGCTACACCTTC; CDR3 protein: CAIRGTEANYGYTF
CDR3 length: 17; clone size: NA; V gene: TRBV4-3; D gene: NA; J gene: TRBJ1-1; CDR3 DNA: TGCGCCAGCAGCCAAGATAGCGACAGGCTAGGGAACACTGAAGCTTTCTTT; CDR3 protein: CASSQDSDRLGNTEAFF
CDR3 length: 13; clone size: NA; V gene: TRBV27; D gene: NA; J gene: TRBJ1-1; CDR3 DNA: TGTGCCGGCAGCTGGAGCGAGAACACTGAAGCTTTCTTT; CDR3 protein: CAGSWSENTEAFF
CDR3 length: 14; clone size: few; V gene: TRBV12-3/TRBV12-4; D gene: TRBD1; J gene: TRBJ1-4; CDR3 DNA: TGTGCCAGCAGTCTTACAGGGGTAGATGAAAAACTGTTTTTT; CDR3 protein: CASSLTGVDEKLFF
CDR3 length: 11; clone size: few; V gene: TRBV11-2; D gene: NA; J gene: TRBJ1-2; CDR3 DNA: TGTGCCAGCAGCCACATTAATGGCTACACCTTC; CDR3 protein: CASSHINGYTF
CDR3 length: 17; clone size: NA; V gene: TRBV7-8; D gene: NA; J gene: TRBJ2-1; CDR3 DNA: TGTGCCAGCAGCTTAATAGGGTTAGAGAGGTCCCACAATGAGCAGTTCTTC; CDR3 protein: CASSLIGLERSHNEQFF
CDR3 length: 14; clone size: few; V gene: TRBV7-9; D gene: NA; J gene: TRBJ2-2; CDR3 DNA: TGTGCCGGCAGCTTAGAACTTCAAACCGGGGAGCTGTTTTTT; CDR3 protein: CAGSLELQTGELFF
CDR3 length: 14; clone size: NA; V gene: TRBV7-6; D gene: TRBD1; J gene: TRBJ1-2; CDR3 DNA: TGTGCCAGCAGCTCATCGGGGACAGAAGATGGCTACACCTTC; CDR3 protein: CASSSSGTEDGYTF
CDR3 length: 13; clone size: NA; V gene: TRBV12-5; D gene: TRBD2; J gene: TRBJ2-3; CDR3 DNA: TGTGCTAGTGACCAAAACGGGGGGGATACGCAGTATTTT; CDR3 protein: CASDQNGGDTQYF
CDR3 length: 14; clone size: few; V gene: TRBV12-5; D gene: TRBD1; J gene: TRBJ2-1; CDR3 DNA: TGTGCTAGTGGTTCGTCCGGGACAGGGGAGGTGCAGTTCTTC; CDR3 protein: CASGSSGTGEVQFF
CDR3 length: 16; clone size: NA; V gene: TRBV3-1; D gene: NA; J gene: TRBJ2-5; CDR3 DNA: TGTGCCAGCAGCCCATTCCCTGGAGGGGGCAGAGAGACCCAGTACTTC; CDR3 protein: CASSPFPGGGRETQYF
CDR3 length: 13; clone size: few; V gene: TRBV15; D gene: NA; J gene: TRBJ1-1; CDR3 DNA: TGTGCCACCAGCAGAGATAGGGGGAGTGAAGCTTTCTTT; CDR3 protein: CATSRDRGSEAFF
CDR3 length: 12; clone size: NA; V gene: TRBV5-1; D gene: NA; J gene: TRBJ1-1; CDR3 DNA: TGCGCCAGCAGCTTGGACAATTCAGAAGCTTTCTTT; CDR3 protein: CASSLDNSEAFF
CDR3 length: 15; clone size: NA; V gene: TRBV28; D gene: TRBD1; J gene: TRBJ2-3; CDR3 DNA: TGTGCCAGCAACCGGGACAGGGGGCGAACAGATACGCAGTATTTT; CDR3 protein: CASNRDRGRTDTQYF
CDR3 length: 15; clone size: NA; V gene: TRBV5-1; D gene: NA; J gene: TRBJ1-6; CDR3 DNA: TGCGCCAGCAGGGCTGAAGACGGATATAATTCACCCCTCCACTTT; CDR3 protein: CASRAEDGYNSPLHF
CDR3 length: 15; clone size: few; V gene: TRBV18; D gene: TRBD2; J gene: TRBJ2-1; CDR3 DNA: TGTGCCAGCTCACCCGGGACTACTCTCTACAATGAGCAGTTCTTC; CDR3 protein: CASSPGTTLYNEQFF
CDR3 length: 14; clone size: few; V gene: TRBV7-9; D gene: NA; J gene: TRBJ1-2; CDR3 DNA: TGTGCCAGCAGCTTGCAGGGATCTCTCTATGGCTACACCTTC; CDR3 protein: CASSLQGSLYGYTF
CDR3 length: 18; clone size: few; V gene: TRBV7-9; D gene: TRBD1; J gene: TRBJ2-5; CDR3 DNA: TGTGCCAGCATCGAACGACAGGGGCGAAACTATTACCAAGAGACCCAGTACTTC; CDR3 protein: CASIERQGRNYYQETQYF
CDR3 length: 18; clone size: few; V gene: TRBV4-1; D gene: NA; J gene: TRBJ1-2; CDR3 DNA: TGCGCCAGCAGCCAAGATAGTATAACGGACGGGCCTAACTATGGCTACACCTTC; CDR3 protein: CASSQDSITDGPNYGYTF